The subject of this entry is one T cell receptor beta chain. This clone's antigen is unknown. Qualities for individual bases were not recorded, and no much larger clone is one base off. CDR1 and CDR2 are drawn from the germline V gene (reference sequence): LNHDA, SQIVND. Clipping removes 7 bases from V and 8 bases from J, with 15 as the unmatched junction base count. From its cysteine to its phenylalanine, the CDR3 spans 15 amino acids. Just the 45-base CDR3 DNA is kept, in frame starting at base 1. This record comes from a study of blood T cell repertoires in COVID-19 (dated by TCRdb to the early 2020s). General notes on the study: Collaborator samples came from the United States, Italy and Spain and covered acute and convalescent phases of COVID-19. The material from the prospective study consisted of cDNA or gDNA derived from T cells, B-cell-depleted T cells, or PBMCs. Deeply sampled blood TCRbeta repertoires from subjects exposed to, actively infected with, or recovered from COVID-19 were included in the dataset. The repertoires were released in a freely available public database intended as a resource for research on the immune response to SARS-CoV-2. Samples came from the ongoing ImmuneRACE study (first 160 participants) plus 1,254 subjects from 6 global collaborators. The sample metadata nearly always contained a de-identified subject ID, COVID-19 status, age in years and sex. Where HLA class I and class II types were available, the types were taken from metadata supplied by the sample provider, not from assay-based typing.

Summary of the overall study and its limitations: The amount of clinical and demographic metadata varied by source and participant and was provided uncurated.

TCRbeta CDR3 regions were amplified from genomic DNA using the immunoSEQ Assay, a bias-controlled multiplex PCR. The source study handled its data this way. Within the assay, amplification of reference gene primers was used to estimate how many nucleated cells each sample contained. Sequence reads were collapsed and filtered to measure the absolute abundance of every unique TCRbeta CDR3 rearrangement. For each sample, productive Simpson clonality was calculated as the square root of Simpson's diversity index across productive rearrangements. TCRdb's version of the immuneACCESS table is confined to in-frame rearrangements and falls short of the full clone set. An unresolved V gene accounts for under half of the shortfall where checked; the remainder is of unknown origin. V, J and clone size are taken as reported in that table, and D and trimming were inferred from the DNA itself. This sample gives approximately 270,000 clones in total; 70% to 90% of them show up just once. Approximately 4% of the sample lies in the top ten.

Enrolling through a virtual design, the prospective study's participants ranged in age from roughly 18 to 89 years and lived across more than 20 United States geographic areas. Cohort assignment in the prospective study relied on participant-reported clinical history from a screening survey and a study questionnaire. Each participant in the prospective study had whole blood, serum and a nasopharyngeal or oropharyngeal swab collected by mobile phlebotomists. Prospective study participants could optionally give additional blood draws and questionnaires over an approximately two-month period. Before DNA extraction, blood samples from the prospective study were shipped at room temperature or frozen.

This TCR was recovered from a woman aged 25 to 39 with acute COVID-19. The sample was PBMCs or T cells enriched from blood (not recorded which). This chain is built from TRBV19 and TRBJ1-2, with 8 bases aligning to TRBD1. The sequence in DNA is TGTGCCAGTACCCTGGAGGGGCAGGGGGCGATCGGCTACACCTTC. This translates into CASTLEGQGAIGYTF.